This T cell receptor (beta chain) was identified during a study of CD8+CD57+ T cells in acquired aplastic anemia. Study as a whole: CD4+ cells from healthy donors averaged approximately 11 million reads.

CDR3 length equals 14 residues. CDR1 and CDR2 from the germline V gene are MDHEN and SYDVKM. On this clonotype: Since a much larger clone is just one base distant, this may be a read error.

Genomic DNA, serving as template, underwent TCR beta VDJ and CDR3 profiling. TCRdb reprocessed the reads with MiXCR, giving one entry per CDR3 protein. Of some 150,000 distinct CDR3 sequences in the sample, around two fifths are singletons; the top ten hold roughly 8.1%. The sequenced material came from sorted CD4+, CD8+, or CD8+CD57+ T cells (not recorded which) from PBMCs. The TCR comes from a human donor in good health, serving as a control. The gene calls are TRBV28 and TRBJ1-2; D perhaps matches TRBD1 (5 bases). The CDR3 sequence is CASKTVAGDRGCTF. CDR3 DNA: TGTGCCAGCAAAACCGTAGCGGGGGATCGGGGCTGCACCTTC.